The 5 T cell receptor beta chains listed next were all sequenced from one sample in a study of T cells in Graves' hyperthyroidism and ophthalmopathy. The TCR beta CDR3 regions underwent amplification using RNA transcripts as the source. A first-round RT-PCR of the TCR CDR3 used the HTBI primer set. TCRdb re-called the multiplex PCR reads with MiXCR, one entry per CDR3 protein. The table lists a few hundred thousand distinct CDR3 sequences, 14% of them singletons. The specimen was blood. These receptors were taken from a woman in her thirties or forties with Graves' hyperthyroidism.

This chain links TRBV5-6 with TRBJ1-2; a weak D match, TRBD1 (5 bases). Trimming left V 0 bases short and J 4 bases short, with 10 bases between. CDR1 and CDR2 (germline): SGHDT, YYEEEE. This CDR3 is 14 amino acids long. The CDR3 loop is CASSLERTIYGYTF. CDR3 in DNA: TGTGCCAGCAGCTTGGAGAGGACAATCTATGGCTACACCTTC.

This clonotype showed up many times. V is TRBV18 and J is TRBJ2-1; 8 bases agree with TRBD2. After removal of 5 bases from V and 15 bases from J, the junction contained 15 bases not matched to a gene. The CDR3 totals 14 residues. The germline V gene encodes CDR1 KGHSH and CDR2 LQKENI. This CDR3 is CASSMSAGAPFAFF. The DNA for the CDR3 is TGTGCCAGCTCAATGTCAGCGGGAGCCCCCTTCGCGTTCTTC.

V usage is TRBV19 and J usage is TRBJ2-1; 7 nucleotides agree with TRBD1. Germline CDR1 and CDR2: LNHDA and SQIVND (reference sequence). CDR3 size: 15 residues. Losses at the gene ends were 1 base for V and 0 bases for J; bases not matched to a gene: 0. The CDR3 nucleotides read TGTGCCAGTAGTATAGGGGACAGCTCCTACAATGAGCAGTTCTTC. It codes for CASSIGDSSYNEQFF. Drawing the rest from reference TRBV19 and TRBJ2-1, the complete variable domain is DGGITQSPKYLFRKEGQNVTLSCEQNLNHDAMYWYRQDPGQGLRLIYYSQIVNDFQKGDIAEGYSVSREKKESFPLTVTSAQKNPTAFYLCASSIGDSSYNEQFFGPGTRLTVL.

Many counts were recorded for this clonotype. The J gene is TRBJ1-2, the V gene TRBV5-6, with TRBD1 matching 7 bases. V lost 4 bases and J lost 4; bases outside the gene matches: 4. Looked up from germline, CDR1 is SGHDT and CDR2 is YYEEEE. The CDR3 extends over 13 amino acids. In nucleotides, the CDR3 is TGTGCCAGCAGCGTGGACAGGAGCTATGGCTACACCTTC. Translation: CASSVDRSYGYTF.

At least ten counts were recorded for this clonotype. This chain uses TRBV28 with TRBJ2-3; D call uncertain. Germline CDR1 reads MDHEN; CDR2 reads SYDVKM. The V gene lost 5 bases and the J gene lost 6 bases, with 15 bases spanning the gap. CDR3 length: 14 residues. In nucleotides, the CDR3 is TGTGCCAGCAGTCTTCGACTGGTCCGGGATACGCAGTATTTT. Its protein is CASSLRLVRDTQYF.